The 26 T cell receptor beta chains in this list originate from one sample, sequenced in a study of blood T cell repertoires in COVID-19. Using immunoSEQ multiplex PCR, the repertoire was profiled, and TCRdb retains in-frame clones only, with some absent. Of some 72,000 clones in the sample, approximately 90% are singletons; the top ten hold just under 0.6%. Sequencing was done on a sample of peripheral blood. All receptors come from a man between 60 and 75 years old with acute or convalescent COVID-19.

The V call is TRBV18, the J call TRBJ2-2; TRBD2 is a possible D gene (5 bases). The CDR3 contains 17 residues. Germline V gene data show CDR1 as KGHSH and CDR2 as LQKENI. Trimming cost V 6 bases and J 6 bases, with 23 bases left between them. The CDR3: CASSPRGNRLKAGELFF. CDR3 sequence (DNA): TGTGCCAGCTCCCCCCGGGGAAACCGGTTAAAGGCCGGGGAGCTGTTTTTT.

The V and J genes are TRBV5-8 and TRBJ1-1, with 7 bases aligning to TRBD1. Germline V lookup: CDR1 SGHTS, CDR2 YDEGEE. J lost 3 bases, V lost 6 bases, and 14 bases had no gene match. The CDR3 is 16 residues long. The CDR3 sequence is CASTWTGSAEDTEAFF. As DNA, the CDR3 is TGTGCCAGCACCTGGACAGGTTCCGCTGAGGACACTGAAGCTTTCTTT.

The chain couples TRBV18 to TRBJ2-7; 9 bases line up with TRBD1. V shed 3 bases and J 2 bases; nucleotides not matched to a gene: 8. CDR3 length: 16 amino acids. Germline values: CDR1 KGHSH, CDR2 LQKENI. The CDR3 DNA is TGTGCCAGCTCACCTTTAGGAGGGACAGGGCCCTACGAGCAGTACTTC. It encodes CASSPLGGTGPYEQYF.

This clone was seen once. The chain recombines TRBV10-3 with TRBJ2-5; D unclear. Germline V gene sequence: CDR1 ENHRY, CDR2 SYGVKD. CDR3 size: 12 residues. Trimming left V 3 bases short and J 4 bases short, with 6 bases between. In DNA form, the CDR3 reads TGTGCCATCAGTGAATTAATAGAGACCCAGTACTTC. It translates to CAISELIETQYF.

The chain is built from TRBV7-2 and TRBJ1-4; a weak D match, TRBD1 (5 bases). CDR3 length: 19 amino acids. V was trimmed by 0 bases and J by 5 bases, leaving 22 bases between them. Per germline, CDR1 SGHTA and CDR2 FQGNSA. The CDR3 bases are TGTGCCAGCAGCTTAGCGCCTAGGGGCGCTTCCGGAAGGAATGAAAAACTGTTTTTT. Residues: CASSLAPRGASGRNEKLFF.

The CDR3 loop reads CASSYGPTGTDTEAFF. In DNA form, the CDR3 reads TGTGCCAGCAGCTATGGACCGACAGGAACGGACACTGAAGCTTTCTTT. V gene TRBV11-2 combines with J gene TRBJ1-1; D is possibly TRBD1 (6 bases). V lost 4 bases and J lost 3, with 18 bases in between. CDR3 length: 16 amino acids. Germline values: CDR1 SGHAT, CDR2 FQNNGV.

The V call is TRBV5-1, the J call TRBJ1-5, with TRBD1 matching 9 bases. Trimming removed 0 bases from V and 6 bases from J; junction bases left unmatched: 4. CDR1 is SGHRS, CDR2 YFSETQ, per germline. The CDR3 extends over 15 amino acids. In nucleotides, the CDR3 is TGCGCCAGCAGCTTGGGGACAGGGGTAGGTCAGCCCCAGCATTTT. Its protein is CASSLGTGVGQPQHF. The variable domain in full, completed from reference TRBV5-1 and TRBJ1-5, reads KAGVTQTPRYLIKTRGQQVTLSCSPISGHRSVSWYQQTPGQGLQFLFEYFSETQRNKGNFPGRFSGRQFSNSRSEMNVSTLELGDSALYLCASSLGTGVGQPQHFGDGTRLSIL.

V usage is TRBV5-5 and J usage is TRBJ1-4; TRBD1 matches at 8 bases. V was clipped by 4 bases and J by 4 bases; unmatched bases: 12. This CDR3 has 17 amino acids. CDR1 and CDR2 (germline): SGHKS, YYEKEE (reference sequence). The CDR3 protein is CASSLISPTGGNEKLFF. CDR3 coding DNA: TGTGCCAGCAGCCTGATTTCCCCCACAGGGGGTAATGAAAAACTGTTTTTT.

J is TRBJ2-7 and V is TRBV3-1 (or the pseudogene TRBV3-2); D unclear. Germline loops: CDR1 LGHDT, CDR2 YNNKEL (reference sequence). V was clipped by 4 bases and J by 2 bases, with 9 bases between them. The CDR3 is 13 amino acids. This chain's CDR3 is CASSPGRAYEQYF. The CDR3 nucleotides read TGTGCCAGCAGCCCCGGTCGCGCCTACGAGCAGTACTTC.

The chain carries TRBV5-6 and TRBJ2-5; unclear D gene. The CDR3 is made up of 12 amino acids. Germline lookup yields CDR1 SGHDT and CDR2 YYEEEE. V lost 4 bases and J 4 bases, leaving 8 bases between the germline ends. The CDR3 here is CASSTPRETQYF. CDR3 nucleotides: TGTGCCAGCAGCACACCTAGAGAGACCCAGTACTTC.

The chain combines TRBV5-1 with TRBJ2-1; D is possibly TRBD1 (5 bases). The germline V gene has CDR1 SGHRS and CDR2 YFSETQ. V was clipped by 2 bases and J by 5 bases, with 11 bases between them. The CDR3 contains 14 residues. This CDR3 reads CASSFAGFHNEQFF. CDR3 bases: TGCGCCAGCAGCTTCGCAGGGTTCCACAATGAGCAGTTCTTC.

The V gene is TRBV5-4, the J gene TRBJ1-1, with TRBD1 matching 8 bases. Germline values: CDR1 SGHNT, CDR2 YYREEE (reference sequence). The CDR3 spans 15 residues. Losses at the gene ends were 4 bases for V and 0 bases for J; bases not matched to a gene: 5. The CDR3 protein is CASSPRTGLNTEAFF. In nucleotides, the CDR3 is TGTGCCAGCAGCCCCAGGACAGGGTTGAACACTGAAGCTTTCTTT.

The V and J genes are TRBV21-1 and TRBJ1-1. TRBV21-1 counts as a pseudogene. The CDR3 has 19 amino acids. For the CDR3, the DNA is TGTGCCAGCAGCAAAGAGGAGGTAGTGCGACGTACCCAAAACACTGAAGCTTTCTTT. Translated, it gives CASSKEEVVRRTQNTEAFF.

The chain carries TRBV27 and TRBJ1-2, with D tentatively TRBD1 (6 bases). Per germline, CDR1 MNHEY and CDR2 SMNVEV (reference sequence). Between the trimmed V and J ends, which lost 1 base and 3 bases, there was a span of 18 bases. The CDR3 totals 17 residues. CDR3 DNA: TGTGCCAGCAGTTTATATCGTACCGGGGGGGCTGACTATGGCTACACCTTC. It specifies CASSLYRTGGADYGYTF.

V usage is TRBV19 and J usage is TRBJ2-2; D is perhaps TRBD2 (6 bases). The V gene lost 6 bases and the J gene lost 0 bases, with 17 bases spanning the gap. The CDR3 has 17 amino acids. CDR1 is LNHDA and CDR2 is SQIVND in the germline V gene (reference sequence). Here the CDR3 DNA reads TGTGCCAGTAGCCCTCTACCGGGAGAAACGAACACCGGGGAGCTGTTTTTT. This encodes CASSPLPGETNTGELFF.

J is TRBJ1-1 and V is TRBV11-1, with a possible D match to TRBD1 (6 bases). Germline V gene sequence: CDR1 SGHAT, CDR2 FQDESV (reference sequence). CDR3 length: 12 amino acids. Trimming took 5 bases from V and 7 from J, leaving 11 bases between them. Written as DNA, the CDR3 is TGTGCCAGCAGCAAGGACAGAGATGAAGCTTTCTTT. Protein: CASSKDRDEAFF.

The genes are TRBV3-1 (or the pseudogene TRBV3-2) and TRBJ1-5, with D possibly being TRBD1 (6 bases). V lost 4 bases to trimming and J lost 1 base, with 14 bases between them. In germline, CDR1 is LGHDT, CDR2 YNNKEL (reference sequence). CDR3 length equals 16 residues. Here the CDR3 reads CASSPTGKRSNQPQHF. As DNA, the CDR3 is TGTGCCAGCAGCCCCACAGGGAAAAGAAGCAATCAGCCCCAGCATTTT.

The V and J genes are TRBV5-1 and TRBJ2-5; D might be TRBD1 (7 bases). This CDR3 has 15 residues. Germline V CDR1 and CDR2: SGHRS, YFSETQ. Trimming shortened V by 5 bases and J by 3 bases, and 17 bases separated the two germline ends. CDR3 in DNA: TGCGCCAGCAGGAGGGGGCGGGACAGTGAAGAGACCCAGTACTTC. Protein product: CASRRGRDSEETQYF.

This clone was recorded only once. This chain links TRBV19 with TRBJ1-2; weak D call: TRBD1 (5 bases). The length of the CDR3 is 13 residues. Germline V lookup: CDR1 LNHDA, CDR2 SQIVND (reference sequence). The V and J ends lost 4 bases and 4 bases respectively, with 10 bases between them. The CDR3 coding sequence is TGTGCCAGTAGTACCGACAGTCGCTATGGCTACACCTTC. This codes for CASSTDSRYGYTF.

A few counts support this clone. The chain has TRBV30 and TRBJ1-1; unclear D gene. This CDR3 has 11 residues. Germline V CDR1 and CDR2: GTSNPN, SVGIG (reference sequence). V was trimmed by 4 bases and J by 3 bases, leaving 6 bases between them. The CDR3 loop is CAWNRDTEAFF. The DNA of the CDR3 is TGTGCCTGGAACAGAGACACTGAAGCTTTCTTT.

This clone showed up just a few times. This sequence joins TRBV12-3 or TRBV12-4 and TRBJ1-6, with a tentative D call TRBD1 (5 bases). The V and J ends lost 3 bases and 9 bases respectively, with 9 bases between them. CDR3 length: 13 amino acids. CDR3 amino acids: CASSLGTGSPLHF. The DNA for the CDR3 is TGTGCCAGCAGTTTGGGTACAGGTTCACCCCTCCACTTT.

The chain uses TRBV6-5 and TRBJ2-7; TRBD2 matches at 9 bases. Per germline, CDR1 MNHEY and CDR2 SVGAGI. The CDR3 has 15 amino acids. The J segment lost 4 bases and the V segment lost 10 bases, leaving 14 bases of the junction unmatched. As DNA, the CDR3 is TGTGCCACCCGAGACACGGCGGGAGGGCCTTACGAGCAGTACTTC. Protein: CATRDTAGGPYEQYF.

The V gene is TRBV24-1, the J gene TRBJ1-5; 7 positions match TRBD1. CDR3 size: 14 residues. The V gene's germline CDR1 is KGHDR and CDR2 SFDVKD. Losses at the gene ends were 4 bases for V and 1 base for J; bases not matched to a gene: 0. CDR3 loop: CATSEQGSNQPQHF. CDR3 coding DNA: TGTGCCACCAGTGAACAGGGGAGCAATCAGCCCCAGCATTTT.

The rearrangement joins TRBV27 to TRBJ1-3, with D perhaps matching TRBD1 (5 bases). Germline CDR1 reads MNHEY; CDR2 reads SMNVEV (reference sequence). This CDR3 spans 15 amino acids. V was shortened by 5 bases and J by 0 bases, with 11 bases between the two germline ends. The CDR3 loop reads CASSPGTVSGNTIYF. CDR3 DNA: TGTGCCAGCAGTCCCGGGACTGTCTCTGGAAACACCATATATTTT.

The V call is TRBV5-1, the J call TRBJ2-3; D is perhaps TRBD1 (5 bases). The CDR3 consists of 16 residues. Trimming removed 1 base at V and 0 bases at J, with 12 bases between. Germline V gene data show CDR1 as SGHRS and CDR2 as YFSETQ. CDR3 DNA sequence: TGCGCCAGCAGCTTGCAAGGCAGGGCTAGCACAGATACGCAGTATTTT. Translation gives CASSLQGRASTDTQYF.

The V call is TRBV5-1, the J call TRBJ2-1; D remains ambiguous. Germline loops: CDR1 SGHRS, CDR2 YFSETQ. The CDR3 contains 13 residues. V gave up 0 bases and J gave up 7 bases, with 8 bases separating them. The CDR3 bases are TGCGCCAGCAGCTTGGGAGCCTCTAATGAGCAGTTCTTC. Its translation is CASSLGASNEQFF.